This TCR beta chain was obtained from a study of blood T cells in healthy people across ages. For this clonotype: The antigen is not known.

The authors ran a second PCR of about 6 to 12 cycles using a sample-barcoded 5' primer and a J-beta primer mix. TCRdb passed the 5' RACE reads through MiXCR, listing each CDR3 protein once. The table lists about 970,000 distinct CDR3 sequences, roughly 50% of them singletons. The donors, aged roughly 6 to 95, were healthy Caucasians from Russia. Study-level results: Bulk PBMC profiling left naive and antigen-experienced comparisons inconclusive. Long-lived and aged donors differed, with more naive CD4+ cells and higher diversity in the long-lived.

The germline V gene encodes CDR1 LNHDA and CDR2 SQIVND (reference sequence). Trimming removed 0 bases from V and 5 bases from J, with 10 bases in between. This CDR3 region has 14 residues. Source material: blood. The chain has TRBV19 and TRBJ1-2, with D uncertain. The clonotype originates from a woman between 55 and 75 years old in good health. The CDR3 loop reads CASSIDLGKYGYTF. CDR3 nucleotide sequence: TGTGCCAGTAGTATAGACCTCGGAAAATATGGCTACACCTTC.